This T cell receptor (beta chain) was recovered during a study of cytomegalovirus exposure and HLA in healthy donors. Study-wide context: From donors who were HLA-typed, an early data release held approximately 80 million unique TCRs.

This clone has a single count. Its specificity is not known. Study-wide findings and caveats: Many donors carried some public TCRs, although rarity characterized most TCR sequences. Published work reported that the classifier diagnosed cytomegalovirus status with high specificity and sensitivity.

CDR3 length: 12 residues. Germline V lookup: CDR1 SNHLY, CDR2 FYNNEI. V was clipped by 10 bases and J by 6 bases; unmatched bases: 8. The PCR contained 60 Vbeta and 13 Jbeta primers. Libraries were prepared by immunoSEQ multiplex PCR; TCRdb keeps only in-frame clonotypes and omits some of them. The data contain fewer than 70,000 clones, around 70% of them singletons. This sequence was found in a male donor in good health and CMV-seropositive. Sequenced material: PBMCs. The chain is built from TRBV2 and TRBJ2-7; TRBD1 agrees at 8 bases. The CDR3 nucleotides read TGTGCCACACAGGGGGTAAATGTCGAGCAGTACTTC. Its translation: CATQGVNVEQYF.